These T cell receptor beta chains were read from a single sample in a study of shared clonotypes between healthy human individuals. The method was immunoSEQ multiplex PCR; TCRdb's version includes in-frame clones alone and lacks a portion of them. The sample carries some 1.1 million clones, roughly 80% recorded once. The source material was memory CD4+ T cells from PBMCs. The source of these receptors is a man aged 18 to 35 in good health. Some clones in this sample may be carry-over from other donors' samples. Each CDR3 is given without its conserved first and last residue.

V: TRBV25-1
J: TRBJ2-7
CDR3: ASSELTSGRSEQY

V: TRBV6-5
J: TRBJ2-5
CDR3: ASRQGGGQETQY

V: TRBV6-5
J: TRBJ1-1
CDR3: ASSYRGNTEAF

V: TRBV9
J: TRBJ2-2
CDR3: ASSSYTAGELF

V: TRBV10-3
J: TRBJ2-2
CDR3: AINKAGGPTGELF

V: TRBV20-1
J: TRBJ2-7
CDR3: SADRSYEQY

V: TRBV28
J: TRBJ2-2
CDR3: ASSLLPGQGPGELF

V: TRBV6-6
J: TRBJ2-7
CDR3: ASTPDRYGEQY

V: TRBV27
J: TRBJ1-1
CDR3: ASSRSDRGWGNTEAF

V: TRBV5-1
J: TRBJ2-1
CDR3: ASSPGTTHGEQF

V: TRBV6-5
J: TRBJ2-2
CDR3: ASRQVRNTGELF

V: TRBV7-9
J: TRBJ1-1
CDR3: ASSLEGTIDEAF

V: TRBV5-1
J: TRBJ2-2
CDR3: ASSYLAGGPSGELF

V: TRBV11-2
J: TRBJ1-4
CDR3: VNGGTNEKLF

V: TRBV6-1
J: TRBJ2-5
CDR3: ASSEARGVETQY

V: TRBV7-9
J: TRBJ2-1
CDR3: ASSTRQVYNEQF

V: TRBV2
J: TRBJ1-4
CDR3: ASSRTDEKLF

V: TRBV6-6
J: TRBJ1-4
CDR3: ASSSTGSEKLF

V: TRBV7-2
J: TRBJ1-4
CDR3: ASSSTGGRNEKLF

V: TRBV11-2
J: TRBJ1-1
CDR3: ASSLAGRNTEAF

V: TRBV6-1
J: TRBJ2-1
CDR3: ASSSGGWAYNEQF

V: TRBV6-5
J: TRBJ1-5
CDR3: ASSPGRVSNQPQH

V: TRBV11-2
J: TRBJ2-1
CDR3: ASSPRVSSYNEQF

V: TRBV5-6
J: TRBJ2-5
CDR3: ASSLVGREDQETQY

V: TRBV28
J: TRBJ1-5
CDR3: ASSWGGAGNQPQH

V: TRBV28
J: TRBJ2-6
CDR3: ATHSSSGANVLT

V: TRBV27
J: TRBJ1-1
CDR3: ASSRQGGTEAF

V: TRBV23-1
J: TRBJ1-5
CDR3: ASPMEGDVNQPQH

V: TRBV5-1
J: TRBJ2-7
CDR3: ASSLTDRGSSDFRDYEQY

V: TRBV30
J: TRBJ2-4
CDR3: AWSRAGPLAKNIQY

V: TRBV7-2
J: TRBJ2-3
CDR3: ASSLQGWITDTQY

V: TRBV4-3
J: TRBJ2-6
CDR3: ASSQPGHPTGANVLT

V: TRBV4-1
J: TRBJ1-2
CDR3: ASSQEKARGIYGYT

V: TRBV9
J: TRBJ2-1
CDR3: ASSVAGFPNNEQF

V: TRBV18
J: TRBJ2-1
CDR3: ASSRIAGGNPSYNEQF

V: TRBV27
J: TRBJ2-4
CDR3: ASSHTGEGKNIQY

V: TRBV15
J: TRBJ1-1
CDR3: ATSRPGQGKNTEAF

V: TRBV18
J: TRBJ2-3
CDR3: ASSVMGQGFADTQY

V: TRBV27
J: TRBJ1-1
CDR3: ASSLQGRGKWTEAF

V: TRBV28
J: -
CDR3: ASSRRIQSGRAYEQY

V: TRBV2
J: TRBJ2-1
CDR3: ASSERGSGSSYNEQF

V: TRBV7-3
J: TRBJ1-1
CDR3: ASSLMAGGSVMNTEAF

V: TRBV11-2
J: TRBJ2-7
CDR3: ASSSLSGKGSHEQY

V: TRBV5-1
J: TRBJ1-3
CDR3: ASSPGTGGNTIY

V: TRBV2
J: TRBJ2-1
CDR3: ASRTSGSNEQF

V: TRBV5-1
J: TRBJ2-7
CDR3: ASSLGLAGVMTYEQY

V: TRBV11-3
J: TRBJ2-5
CDR3: ASSPHREVETQY

V: TRBV6-1
J: TRBJ1-5
CDR3: ASSRDRESNQPQH

V: TRBV7-2
J: TRBJ2-2
CDR3: ASSPRSDGELF

V: TRBV28
J: TRBJ2-2
CDR3: ASSFPSPANTGELF

V: TRBV2
J: TRBJ1-2
CDR3: ASRRILAGYT

V: TRBV6-4
J: TRBJ2-7
CDR3: ASSASQGASEQY

V: TRBV5-4
J: TRBJ1-2
CDR3: ASSWYGGSGYT

V: TRBV28
J: TRBJ2-1
CDR3: ASSLFLGGGHEQF